The 29 T cell receptor beta chains given below trace back to one sample, sequenced in a study of PD-L1 blockade in urothelial cancer. The data were produced by immunoSEQ multiplex PCR, yet TCRdb's version contains in-frame clones alone and is incomplete. Of roughly 60,000 clones listed, around 80% were seen once; the top ten hold around 4.6%. The material was PBMCs, obtained around atezolizumab (anti-PD-L1) treatment. These receptors originate from a man in his sixties or seventies with urothelial cancer.

There are a few counts of this clone. CDR3 amino acids: CASSDNRAGGYTF. As DNA, the CDR3 is TGTGCCAGCAGTGACAACAGGGCCGGGGGCTACACCTTC. The chain links TRBV6-1 to TRBJ1-2; tentative D call: TRBD1 (6 bases). The germline V gene has CDR1 MNHNS and CDR2 SASEGT. V lost 3 bases and J lost 8, with 13 bases in between. The length of the CDR3 is 13 residues.

The chain links TRBV27 to TRBJ1-2; the match to TRBD1 covers 9 bases. Germline assignment: CDR1 MNHEY and CDR2 SMNVEV (reference sequence). This CDR3 is 13 amino acids long. V gave up 5 bases and J gave up 7 bases; unmatched junction bases: 5. CDR3 DNA sequence: TGTGCCAGCAGTCGGACAGGGGATGTTGGCTACACCTTC. As protein: CASSRTGDVGYTF.

As for this clone: At one of its ends the junction is not consistent with the germline gene, which may arise from a read error. This sequence joins TRBV10-3 and TRBJ2-7; 9 positions match TRBD2. This CDR3 contains 13 residues. Germline V lookup: CDR1 ENHRY, CDR2 SYGVKD. The CDR3 nucleotides read TGTGCCGGGAGGACTAGCGCCTCCCACGAGCAGTACTTC. It is translated as CAGRTSASHEQYF.

Only one count was recorded for this clone. The chain carries TRBV5-6 and TRBJ2-1, with 8 bases that match TRBD2. The length of the CDR3 is 17 residues. The ends lost 1 base at V and 1 base at J; junction bases unmatched: 7. Germline V gene data show CDR1 as SGHDT and CDR2 as YYEEEE. DNA for the CDR3: TGTGCCAGCAGCTTGCTGGGGGCTAGCGGGTCCTACAATGAGCAGTTCTTC. Its translation is CASSLLGASGSYNEQFF.

This chain joins TRBV2 and TRBJ2-3; possibly TRBD1 for D (5 bases). V was pared by 7 bases and J by 8 bases, with 13 bases between. This CDR3 spans 12 amino acids. Looked up from germline, CDR1 is SNHLY and CDR2 is FYNNEI. The DNA for the CDR3 is TGTGCCAGCACCAGGGCCTACAGTACGCAGTATTTT. Amino acids: CASTRAYSTQYF.

The chain joins TRBV2 to TRBJ2-1; unclear D gene. Trimming shortened V by 4 bases and J by 1 base, and 11 bases separated the two germline ends. Per germline, CDR1 SNHLY and CDR2 FYNNEI. This CDR3 has 15 amino acids. This chain's CDR3 is CASSGIRPSYNEQFF. CDR3 DNA: TGTGCCAGCAGTGGAATCAGGCCATCCTACAATGAGCAGTTCTTC.

The CDR3 coding sequence is TGCGCCAGCAGCCTGACAGGGGGGTTCACCGGGGAGCTGTTTTTT. It translates to CASSLTGGFTGELFF. The chain uses TRBV4-1 and TRBJ2-2; 9 nucleotides match TRBD1. Germline CDR1 reads MGHRA; CDR2 reads YSYEKL. The CDR3 is 15 residues long. V lost 4 bases to trimming and J lost 4 bases; unmatched junction nucleotides: 4.

The chain carries TRBV5-1 and TRBJ2-1, with 10 nucleotides matching TRBD2. V was clipped by 0 bases and J by 5 bases; unmatched bases: 11. CDR1 SGHRS and CDR2 YFSETQ come from the germline V gene. The length of the CDR3 is 18 residues. CDR3 bases: TGCGCCAGCAGCTTGGGGTCTATGTCTAGCGGGGGAGACAATGAGCAGTTCTTC. This sequence encodes CASSLGSMSSGGDNEQFF. Supplemented by reference TRBV5-1 and TRBJ2-1, the full variable domain reads KAGVTQTPRYLIKTRGQQVTLSCSPISGHRSVSWYQQTPGQGLQFLFEYFSETQRNKGNFPGRFSGRQFSNSRSEMNVSTLELGDSALYLCASSLGSMSSGGDNEQFFGPGTRLTVL.

The V and J genes are TRBV28 and TRBJ2-1; D might be TRBD2 (5 bases). Trimming left V 2 bases short and J 0 bases short, with 11 bases between. The CDR3 is 16 residues long. Germline values: CDR1 MDHEN, CDR2 SYDVKM. CDR3 region: CASSLGYGGSYNEQFF. Written as DNA, the CDR3 is TGTGCCAGCAGTTTAGGGTACGGAGGCTCCTACAATGAGCAGTTCTTC.

The gene calls are TRBV18 and TRBJ1-2; 9 nucleotides match TRBD1. The CDR3 has 13 amino acids. Trimming removed 6 bases from V and 6 bases from J; junction bases left unmatched: 5. Germline CDR1 KGHSH, CDR2 LQKENI. The CDR3, as DNA: TGTGCCAGCTCTCCCCGGGACAGGGATGGCTACACCTTC. It specifies CASSPRDRDGYTF.

The chain links TRBV19 to TRBJ2-2, with 7 bases that match TRBD1. Germline assignment: CDR1 LNHDA and CDR2 SQIVND (reference sequence). With 6 bases clipped from V and 1 base from J, the junction kept 5 bases outside the gene matches. CDR3 length equals 15 residues. Here the CDR3 DNA reads TGTGCCAGTAGACCTCGGGACAGGAACACCGGGGAGCTGTTTTTT. As protein: CASRPRDRNTGELFF.

The genes are TRBV1 and TRBJ1-1. TRBV1 is a known pseudogene. The CDR3 consists of 14 residues. CDR3 sequence: CTSSQEEGNTEAFF. For the CDR3, the DNA is TGCACCAGCAGCCAAGAAGAGGGGAACACTGAAGCTTTCTTT.

This clone was seen only a few times. The rearrangement joins TRBV5-1 to TRBJ1-3; a weak D match, TRBD1 (5 bases). Trimming cost V 0 bases and J 0 bases, with 7 bases left between them. CDR1 and CDR2 from the germline V gene are SGHRS and YFSETQ. The CDR3 length is 15 residues. As DNA, the CDR3 is TGCGCCAGCAGCTTGGTAGGGGTCTCTGGAAACACCATATATTTT. Amino acids: CASSLVGVSGNTIYF.

The rearrangement links TRBV18 to TRBJ2-1, with D tentatively TRBD2 (5 bases). The V and J ends lost 1 base and 4 bases respectively, with 14 bases between them. Germline CDR1 reads KGHSH; CDR2 reads LQKENI. The CDR3 is made up of 16 amino acids. The CDR3 nucleotides are TGTGCCAGCTCACCACAGGAGGTTGTATTGTACAATGAGCAGTTCTTC. Amino acid sequence: CASSPQEVVLYNEQFF.

The chain combines TRBV9 with TRBJ2-1; TRBD1 matches at 8 bases. The germline V gene encodes CDR1 SGDLS and CDR2 YYNGEE. With 0 bases clipped from V and 7 bases from J, the junction kept 12 bases outside the gene matches. This CDR3 has 17 amino acids. DNA for the CDR3: TGTGCCAGCAGCGTAGGGCAGGGGGCAAGTAATGGAAATGAGCAGTTCTTC. It specifies CASSVGQGASNGNEQFF.

This chain joins TRBV4-1 and TRBJ2-1, with D perhaps TRBD2 (6 bases). Trimming stripped 1 base from V and 7 bases from J, with 11 bases between. The CDR3 covers 14 residues. Germline-derived CDR1 and CDR2 are MGHRA and YSYEKL. The CDR3 spells CASSQVAGTNEQFF. CDR3 coding DNA: TGCGCCAGCAGCCAAGTAGCAGGGACTAATGAGCAGTTCTTC.

The chain couples TRBV7-6 to TRBJ2-2; possible D gene TRBD1, 6 bases. The germline V gene encodes CDR1 SGHVS and CDR2 FNYEAQ. CDR3 length equals 17 residues. Trimming removed 3 bases at V and 0 bases at J, with 14 bases between. The CDR3 protein is CASSFHQDSTNTGELFF. The CDR3 DNA reads as TGTGCCAGCAGCTTTCACCAGGACAGTACGAACACCGGGGAGCTGTTTTTT.

This chain uses TRBV2 with TRBJ2-1; no clear D gene. Germline values: CDR1 SNHLY, CDR2 FYNNEI. Trimming pared 8 bases from V and 9 bases from J, leaving 17 bases between. The CDR3 has 13 amino acids. For the CDR3, the DNA is TGTGCCAGCGAACTACACCTACAAGGTGAGCAGTTCTTC. Translated, it gives CASELHLQGEQFF.

In its sample, this clone was seen a few times. The chain uses TRBV7-9 and TRBJ2-1; the match to TRBD2 covers 9 bases. Germline values: CDR1 SEHNR, CDR2 FQNEAQ (reference sequence). The CDR3 consists of 15 residues. The V and J ends lost 1 base and 4 bases, in that order; junction bases with no gene match: 2. The CDR3 reads CASSLDLAGYNEQFF. The CDR3 bases are TGTGCCAGCAGCTTAGACCTAGCGGGGTACAATGAGCAGTTCTTC.

This chain joins TRBV11-2 and TRBJ2-5; D perhaps matches TRBD2 (6 bases). Trimming pared 5 bases from V and 3 bases from J, leaving 13 bases between. CDR1 and CDR2 (germline): SGHAT, FQNNGV. CDR3 length: 14 residues. The CDR3 DNA is TGTGCCAGCAGCCCCGGCGGGGTTAAAGAGACCCAGTACTTC. This translates into CASSPGGVKETQYF.

This clone occurred a few times. The CDR3 sequence is CASSENLGRAHEQYF. CDR3 nucleotide sequence: TGTGCCAGCAGTGAGAACCTCGGGAGGGCCCACGAGCAGTACTTC. The chain is built from TRBV2 and TRBJ2-7, with 8 bases identical to TRBD2. The CDR3 is 15 residues long. Germline assignment: CDR1 SNHLY and CDR2 FYNNEI. The V segment lost 3 bases and the J segment 5 bases; nucleotides outside the gene matches: 9.

The rearrangement joins TRBV4-2 to TRBJ2-1; TRBD2 agrees at 7 bases. The CDR3 extends over 16 amino acids. In germline, CDR1 is LGHNA, CDR2 YNFKEQ. Trimming at V came to 3 bases and at J to 5 bases, leaving 10 bases not matched to a gene. CDR3 loop: CASSHPEVGGNNEQFF. DNA of the CDR3: TGTGCCAGCAGCCACCCCGAGGTGGGGGGGAACAATGAGCAGTTCTTC.

A few counts support this clone. V gene TRBV2 combines with J gene TRBJ2-7; TRBD2 aligns across 13 bases. CDR3 length: 18 residues. The germline CDR1 and CDR2 sequences are SNHLY and FYNNEI. The trim removed 1 base at V and 5 bases at J, leaving 11 bases unmatched. The CDR3, as DNA: TGTGCCAGCAGTGAAGGGGGACTAGCGGGATCCGCGCGCCACGAGCAGTACTTC. Translated, it gives CASSEGGLAGSARHEQYF.

Here the CDR3 DNA reads TGTGCCAGCAGTGAACTAGGGAACACTGAAGCTTTCTTT. Translating gives CASSELGNTEAFF. The V gene is TRBV6-1, the J gene TRBJ1-1; D not certain. Trimming pared 2 bases from V and 1 base from J, leaving 5 bases between. This CDR3 region has 13 residues. The germline CDR1 and CDR2 sequences are MNHNS and SASEGT.

In its sample, this clone was seen once. This chain joins TRBV7-2 and TRBJ2-1, with 8 bases lining up with TRBD2. CDR1 is SGHTA and CDR2 is FQGNSA in the germline V gene. The J segment lost 3 bases and the V segment lost 1 base, leaving 2 bases of the junction unmatched. The CDR3 length is 15 residues. CDR3 DNA: TGTGCCAGCAGCTTAGGGAGCGGGAGCTACAATGAGCAGTTCTTC. Encoded protein: CASSLGSGSYNEQFF.

This rearrangement joins TRBV5-1 to TRBJ2-1; TRBD2 agrees at 14 bases. CDR1 SGHRS and CDR2 YFSETQ come from the germline V gene. The CDR3 runs to 18 residues. J lost 8 bases, V lost 5 bases, and 15 bases had no gene match. This CDR3 reads CASRAGTSGSGGLDEQFF. CDR3 in DNA: TGCGCCAGCAGAGCCGGGACTAGCGGGAGTGGTGGCCTGGATGAGCAGTTCTTC.

The V and J genes are TRBV5-4 and TRBJ1-4; 11 nucleotides match TRBD1. This CDR3 comprises 16 residues. Germline V gene lookup returns CDR1 SGHNT and CDR2 YYREEE (reference sequence). V lost 4 bases and J lost 1; bases outside the gene matches: 3. CDR3 DNA sequence: TGTGCCAGCAGCATGGGACAGGGGGTAACTAATGAAAAACTGTTTTTT. This sequence encodes CASSMGQGVTNEKLFF.

The J gene is TRBJ1-1, the V gene TRBV5-1; D remains ambiguous. The CDR3 length is 14 residues. The germline CDR1 and CDR2 sequences are SGHRS and YFSETQ. Deletions cut 4 bases from V and 4 bases from J, with 14 bases between. The CDR3 coding sequence is TGCGCCAGCAGCAGCTTACGCGGAGGCACTGAAGCTTTCTTT. This sequence encodes CASSSLRGGTEAFF.

This chain connects TRBV2 to TRBJ2-2, with 11 nucleotides matching TRBD2. This CDR3 is built from 15 residues. Germline loops: CDR1 SNHLY, CDR2 FYNNEI. The V and J ends lost 6 bases and 4 bases, in that order; junction bases with no gene match: 4. The CDR3 loop reads CASSRLAGGTGELFF. The CDR3 nucleotides read TGTGCCAGCAGCCGCCTAGCGGGAGGCACCGGGGAGCTGTTTTTT. The full variable domain, its missing parts supplied by reference TRBV2 and TRBJ2-2, is EPEVTQTPSHQVTQMGQEVILRCVPISNHLYFYWYRQILGQKVEFLVSFYNNEISEKSEIFDDQFSVERPDGSNFTLKIRSTKLEDSAMYFCASSRLAGGTGELFFGEGSRLTVL.